The present T cell receptor beta chain was sequenced within a study of kidney transplant recipient with SARS-CoV-2 infection. In TCRdb, the reads were re-called with MiXCR into one record per CDR3 protein. The table shows 200,000 to 250,000 distinct CDR3 sequences, with less than 35% occurring only once. This CDR3 has 14 residues. V dropped 5 bases and J dropped 6 bases, with 17 bases sitting between them. Germline V gene lookup returns CDR1 SGHVS and CDR2 FQNEAQ. The sample holds many counts of this clonotype. Source: a blood sample, taken at baseline and on roughly day 110 from a kidney transplant recipient. The clonotype comes from a male patient between 25 and 39 years old who had COVID-19 and was a kidney transplant recipient. Some T cells may arise from the graft donor. This chain uses TRBV7-8 with TRBJ2-7; the D gene is possibly TRBD1 (7 bases). The CDR3 DNA follows: TGTGCCAGCAGCCCCCGGGGGCAGGGGGGCGAGCAGTACTTC. This sequence encodes CASSPRGQGGEQYF.